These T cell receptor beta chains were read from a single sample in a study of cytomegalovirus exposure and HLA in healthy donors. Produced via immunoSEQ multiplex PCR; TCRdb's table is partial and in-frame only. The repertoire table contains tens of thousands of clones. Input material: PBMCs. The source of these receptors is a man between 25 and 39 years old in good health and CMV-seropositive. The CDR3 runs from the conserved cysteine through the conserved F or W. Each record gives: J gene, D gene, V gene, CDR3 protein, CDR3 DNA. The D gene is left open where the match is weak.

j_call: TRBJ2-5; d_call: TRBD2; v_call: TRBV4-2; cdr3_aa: CASSQGLAGEGGETQYF; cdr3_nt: TGTGCCAGCAGCCAGGGACTAGCGGGGGAGGGAGGAGAGACCCAGTACTTC
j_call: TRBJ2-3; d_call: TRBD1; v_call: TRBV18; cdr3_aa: CASSQGQGLDTQYF; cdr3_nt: TGTGCCAGCTCACAAGGACAGGGATTAGATACGCAGTATTTT
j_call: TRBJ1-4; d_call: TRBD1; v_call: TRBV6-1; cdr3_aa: CASSEPGQGLVKLFF; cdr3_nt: TGTGCCAGCAGTGAGCCGGGACAGGGGTTAGTAAAACTGTTTTTT
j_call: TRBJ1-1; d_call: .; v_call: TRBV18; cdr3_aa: CASSTSSGMTFF; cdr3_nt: TGTGCCAGCTCAACAAGTTCAGGGATGACTTTCTTT
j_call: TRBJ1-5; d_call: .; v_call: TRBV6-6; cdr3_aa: CASSLLSGVSQPQHF; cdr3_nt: TGTGCCAGCAGCCTACTTTCAGGGGTTAGTCAGCCCCAGCATTTT
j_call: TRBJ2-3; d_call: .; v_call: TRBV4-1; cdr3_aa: CASSQEYPTDTQYF; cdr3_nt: TGCGCCAGCAGCCAGGAGTATCCGACAGATACGCAGTATTTT
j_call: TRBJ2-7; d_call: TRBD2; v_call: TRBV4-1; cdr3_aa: CASSPGTSGQYEQYF; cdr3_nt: TGCGCCAGCAGCCCCGGGACTAGCGGTCAGTACGAGCAGTACTTC
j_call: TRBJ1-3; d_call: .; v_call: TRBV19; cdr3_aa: CASSRAHTIYF; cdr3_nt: TGTGCCAGTAGTAGGGCCCACACCATATATTTT
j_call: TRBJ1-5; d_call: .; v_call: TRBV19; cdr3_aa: CASGGGVNQPQHF; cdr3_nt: TGTGCCAGTGGGGGAGGGGTCAATCAGCCCCAGCATTTT
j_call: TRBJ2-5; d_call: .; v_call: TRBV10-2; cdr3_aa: CASSNRAIQETQYF; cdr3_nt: TGCGCCAGCTCGAACAGGGCTATCCAAGAGACCCAGTACTTC
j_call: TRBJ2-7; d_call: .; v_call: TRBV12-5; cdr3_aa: CASVPDSSYEQYF; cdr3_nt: TGTGCTAGTGTCCCCGACAGCTCCTACGAGCAGTACTTC
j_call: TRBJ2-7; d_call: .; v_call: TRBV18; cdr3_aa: CASSPPSGQKDYEQYF; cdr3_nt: TGTGCCAGCTCACCACCTTCAGGACAGAAAGACTACGAGCAGTACTTC
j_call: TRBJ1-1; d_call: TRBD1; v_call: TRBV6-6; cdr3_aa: CASSIDRANTEAFF; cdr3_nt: TGTGCCAGCAGTATCGACAGGGCTAACACTGAAGCTTTCTTT
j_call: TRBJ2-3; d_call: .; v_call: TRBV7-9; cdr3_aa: CASSPRTGRDTDTQYF; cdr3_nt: TGTGCCAGCAGCCCGCGGACAGGGAGGGACACAGATACGCAGTATTTT
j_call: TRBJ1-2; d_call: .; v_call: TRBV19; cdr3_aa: CASSMDINYGYTF; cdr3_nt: TGTGCCAGTAGTATGGACATTAACTATGGCTACACCTTC
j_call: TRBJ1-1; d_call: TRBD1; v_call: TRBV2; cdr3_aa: CASSGTVGGEAFF; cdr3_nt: TGTGCCAGCAGCGGGACAGTAGGTGGTGAAGCTTTCTTT
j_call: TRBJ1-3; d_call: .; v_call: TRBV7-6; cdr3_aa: CASSFLADSGNTIYF; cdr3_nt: TGTGCCAGCAGCTTCTTAGCTGACTCTGGAAACACCATATATTTT
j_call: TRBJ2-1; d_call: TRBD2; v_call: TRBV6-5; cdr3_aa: CASFSGALKFF; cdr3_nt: TGTGCCAGCTTTAGCGGGGCTTTGAAATTCTTC
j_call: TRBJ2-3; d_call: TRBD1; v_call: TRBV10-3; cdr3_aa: CAIRTQGNADTQYF; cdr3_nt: TGTGCCATCAGAACACAGGGGAATGCAGATACGCAGTATTTT
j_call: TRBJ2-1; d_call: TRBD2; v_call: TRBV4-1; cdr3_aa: CASSRGGLAGSDNEQFF; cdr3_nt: TGCGCCAGCAGCCGAGGGGGACTAGCGGGCTCCGACAATGAGCAGTTCTTC
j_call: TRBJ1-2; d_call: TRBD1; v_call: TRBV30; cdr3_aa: CAWLTGGAGYTF; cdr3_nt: TGTGCCTGGCTAACAGGGGGTGCTGGCTACACCTTC
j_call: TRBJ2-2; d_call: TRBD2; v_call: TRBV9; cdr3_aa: CASSVEAGLAGGPAGELFF; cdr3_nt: TGTGCCAGCAGCGTAGAGGCGGGACTAGCGGGAGGGCCGGCGGGGGAGCTGTTTTTT
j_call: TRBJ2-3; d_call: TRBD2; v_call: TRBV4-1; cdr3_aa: CASSPHTSGGRSTDTQYF; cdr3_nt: TGCGCCAGCAGCCCCCATACTAGCGGGGGGCGAAGCACAGATACGCAGTATTTT
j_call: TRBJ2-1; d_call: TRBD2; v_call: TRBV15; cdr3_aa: CATSIGRGYNEQFF; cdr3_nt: TGTGCCACCAGCATAGGGAGGGGATACAATGAGCAGTTCTTC
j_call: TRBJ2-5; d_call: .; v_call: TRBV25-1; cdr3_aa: CASTDSVLETQYF; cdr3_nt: TGTGCCAGCACGGACAGCGTGCTGGAGACCCAGTACTTC
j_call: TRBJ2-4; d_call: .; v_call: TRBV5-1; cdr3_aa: CASRTFAENIQYF; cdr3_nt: TGCGCCAGCAGGACTTTCGCAGAGAACATTCAGTACTTC
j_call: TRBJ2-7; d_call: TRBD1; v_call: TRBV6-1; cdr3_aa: CASSEGTGGAYEQYF; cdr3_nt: TGTGCCAGCAGTGAAGGGACAGGGGGGGCCTACGAGCAGTACTTC
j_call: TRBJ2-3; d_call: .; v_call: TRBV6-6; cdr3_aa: CASSSRSNPDTQYF; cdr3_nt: TGTGCCAGCAGTTCCAGGTCGAATCCAGATACGCAGTATTTT
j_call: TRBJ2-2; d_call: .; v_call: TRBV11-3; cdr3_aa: CASRSPGVHGELFF; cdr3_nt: TGTGCCAGCAGGTCACCCGGGGTCCACGGGGAGCTGTTTTTT
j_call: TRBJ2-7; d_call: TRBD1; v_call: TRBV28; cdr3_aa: CASRRQGAKEQYF; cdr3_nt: TGTGCCAGCAGGCGACAGGGAGCGAAAGAGCAGTACTTC
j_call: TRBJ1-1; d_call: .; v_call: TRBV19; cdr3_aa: CASREQFMNTEAFF; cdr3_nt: TGTGCCAGTAGGGAACAGTTTATGAACACTGAAGCTTTCTTT